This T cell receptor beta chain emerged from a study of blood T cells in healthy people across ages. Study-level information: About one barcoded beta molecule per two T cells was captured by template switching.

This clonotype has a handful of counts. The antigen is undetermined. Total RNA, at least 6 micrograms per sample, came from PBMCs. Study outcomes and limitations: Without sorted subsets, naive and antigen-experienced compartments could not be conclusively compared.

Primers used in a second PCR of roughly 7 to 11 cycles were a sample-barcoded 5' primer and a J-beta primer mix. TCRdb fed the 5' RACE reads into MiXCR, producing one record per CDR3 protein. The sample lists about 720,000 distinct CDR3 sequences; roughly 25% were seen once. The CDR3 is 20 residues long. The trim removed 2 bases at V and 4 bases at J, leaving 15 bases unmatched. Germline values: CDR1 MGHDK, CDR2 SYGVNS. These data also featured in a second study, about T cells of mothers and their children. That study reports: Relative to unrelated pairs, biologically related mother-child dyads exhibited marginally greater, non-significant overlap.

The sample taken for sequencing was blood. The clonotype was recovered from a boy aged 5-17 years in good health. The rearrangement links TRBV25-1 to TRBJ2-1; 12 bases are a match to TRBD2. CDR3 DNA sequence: TGTGCCAGCAGTGAACTGAGACTAGCGGGGGCTAAACCAGATTACAATGAGCAGTTCTTC. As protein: CASSELRLAGAKPDYNEQFF.